The clone carrying this T cell receptor beta chain appeared a single time. The sample belongs to a study of immune characterization of retroperitoneal liposarcoma. Per the germline V gene, CDR1 is LGHNT and CDR2 is FRNRAP. The CDR3 loop spans 13 amino acids. V was trimmed by 3 bases and J by 4 bases, leaving 9 bases between them. TCRdb reprocessed the PCR reads with MiXCR, giving one entry per CDR3 protein. The repertoire includes several thousand distinct CDR3 sequences, 25% to 30% of them detected once, and over 12% sits in the top ten. Sequenced input: blood. The chain employs TRBV12-5 and TRBJ1-2; no clear D gene. The receptor was derived from a male donor with retroperitoneal liposarcoma. CDR3 coding DNA: TGTGCTAGTGGTTTAGGCGGAGGCTATGGCTACACCTTC. This gives the protein CASGLGGGYGYTF.